The rows below give T cell receptor beta chains drawn from one sample of a study of cytomegalovirus exposure and HLA in healthy donors. Clones were read by immunoSEQ multiplex PCR, and TCRdb kept only the in-frame ones, dropping some. The sample includes about 130,000 clones, about 74% of them seen just once. The sequencing input was PBMCs. The receptors derive from a male donor in good health and CMV-seronegative. CDR3s include the opening cysteine and the closing phenylalanine or tryptophan. The D gene is left open where the match is weak. Rows give clone size only sometimes, using once, few, many, or a class for an expanded clone.

V gene	D gene	clone size	J gene	CDR3 protein	CDR3 DNA
TRBV5-4	-	-	TRBJ1-5	CASSLFGRGPQHF	TGTGCCAGCAGCTTATTCGGGCGGGGGCCCCAGCATTTT
TRBV11-3	-	-	TRBJ2-1	CASSAGRETLQFF	TGTGCCAGCAGCGCAGGAAGGGAGACACTACAGTTCTTC
TRBV19	TRBD1	-	TRBJ2-1	CASSRTGGNEQFF	TGTGCCAGTAGTCGGACAGGGGGCAATGAGCAGTTCTTC
TRBV7-6	-	few	TRBJ1-1	CASSKQPLNTEAFF	TGTGCCAGCAGCAAACAGCCCCTGAACACTGAAGCTTTCTTT
TRBV9	-	once	TRBJ2-2	CASSVASDTGELFF	TGTGCCAGCAGCGTGGCTAGTGACACCGGGGAGCTGTTTTTT
TRBV6-1	-	-	TRBJ2-2	CASSRPQGAGELFF	TGTGCCAGCAGCCGCCCACAGGGAGCCGGGGAGCTGTTTTTT
TRBV18	-	-	TRBJ1-2	CASSGGRDGYTF	TGTGCCAGCTCAGGAGGGAGGGATGGCTACACCTTC
TRBV27	TRBD1	-	TRBJ2-1	CASSFDRDRLNEQFF	TGTGCCAGCAGTTTCGACAGGGACCGACTCAATGAGCAGTTCTTC
TRBV9	TRBD1	-	TRBJ2-7	CASSVTGGAYEQYF	TGTGCCAGCAGCGTAACAGGGGGCGCCTACGAGCAGTACTTC
TRBV5-6	-	-	TRBJ2-6	CASSLIGLAGANVLTF	TGTGCCAGCAGCTTAATCGGTTTGGCTGGGGCCAACGTCCTGACTTTC
TRBV19	TRBD2	-	TRBJ2-3	CASRGGVSTDTQYF	TGTGCCAGTCGCGGGGGGGTTAGCACAGATACGCAGTATTTT
TRBV4-2	TRBD2	-	TRBJ2-5	CASSQGRGGLGETQYF	TGTGCCAGCAGCCAGGGGCGGGGGGGCCTAGGGGAGACCCAGTACTTC
TRBV13	TRBD1	-	TRBJ2-5	CASSLDRAGETQYF	TGTGCCAGCAGCCTCGACAGGGCCGGAGAGACCCAGTACTTC
TRBV19	TRBD1	-	TRBJ1-1	CASIPTGVRAEAFF	TGTGCCAGTATCCCGACAGGGGTCAGGGCTGAAGCTTTCTTT
TRBV9	-	few	TRBJ2-3	CASSADPRGGWADTQYF	TGTGCCAGCAGCGCGGATCCGAGGGGGGGGTGGGCAGATACGCAGTATTTT
TRBV28	TRBD2	-	TRBJ2-1	CASSSLSGGSSYNEQFF	TGTGCCAGCAGTTCTTTAAGCGGGGGAAGCTCCTACAATGAGCAGTTCTTC
TRBV9	-	-	TRBJ2-7	CASSVESRGYEQYF	TGTGCCAGCAGCGTAGAATCCAGGGGCTACGAGCAGTACTTC
TRBV7-2	-	-	TRBJ2-7	CASSIGLPPYEQYF	TGTGCCAGCAGCATCGGACTACCCCCCTACGAGCAGTACTTC
TRBV28	-	-	TRBJ2-5	CASSIGLGGGETQYF	TGTGCCAGCAGCATAGGACTGGGCGGTGGAGAGACCCAGTACTTC
TRBV28	TRBD2	-	TRBJ2-7	CASSIGTSGPTYEQYF	TGTGCCAGCAGTATAGGGACTAGCGGGCCGACCTACGAGCAGTACTTC
TRBV28	-	-	TRBJ2-7	CASSLTQAGYYEQYF	TGTGCCAGCAGTTTAACCCAGGCCGGTTACTACGAGCAGTACTTC
TRBV27	TRBD1	-	TRBJ2-7	CASSPRTGGFSPYEQYF	TGTGCCAGCAGTCCCCGGACAGGGGGCTTTTCTCCCTACGAGCAGTACTTC
TRBV27	TRBD1	-	TRBJ2-1	CASSWLTGGRNEQFF	TGTGCCAGCAGTTGGTTGACAGGGGGCCGGAATGAGCAGTTCTTC
TRBV5-4	TRBD2	many	TRBJ2-3	CATRDQRGSTDTQYF	TGTGCCACAAGGGACCAGCGGGGGTCCACAGATACGCAGTATTTT
TRBV6-4	-	-	TRBJ1-2	CASSDSIGGSSGYTF	TGTGCCAGCAGTGACTCGATCGGGGGATCGAGCGGCTACACCTTC
TRBV11-3	-	-	TRBJ2-5	CASSFNEETQYF	TGTGCCAGCAGCTTCAACGAGGAGACCCAGTACTTC
TRBV6-6	-	once	TRBJ2-7	CAVSSESYEQYF	TGTGCCGTCTCATCAGAATCCTACGAGCAGTACTTC
TRBV5-1	TRBD1	-	TRBJ2-5	CASSGGTGTGTQYF	TGCGCCAGCAGCGGAGGGACAGGGACAGGGACCCAGTACTTC
TRBV7-9	-	-	TRBJ2-5	CASSLEERKETQYF	TGTGCCAGCAGCTTAGAGGAGCGGAAGGAGACCCAGTACTTC
TRBV7-9	-	-	TRBJ2-7	CASSLGYGIYEQYF	TGTGCCAGCAGCTTAGGGTACGGGATCTACGAGCAGTACTTC
TRBV18	TRBD1	-	TRBJ2-7	CASSPPGQLYEQYF	TGTGCCAGCTCACCACCGGGACAGCTTTACGAGCAGTACTTC
TRBV5-1	TRBD2	-	TRBJ2-3	CASRPAGGRQYF	TGCGCCAGCAGGCCAGCGGGAGGGCGCCAGTATTTT
TRBV2	TRBD2	-	TRBJ2-3	CASSDWTGGGTDTQYF	TGTGCCAGCAGTGATTGGACGGGGGGGGGCACAGATACGCAGTATTTT
TRBV4-3	-	few	TRBJ2-2	CASSSNPRGRKTGELFF	TGCGCCAGCAGTAGTAACCCACGGGGGAGAAAGACCGGGGAGCTGTTTTTT
TRBV19	TRBD1	once	TRBJ2-1	CASSILGQGPYNEQFF	TGTGCCAGTAGTATTTTGGGACAGGGCCCTTACAATGAGCAGTTCTTC
TRBV11-1	-	-	TRBJ2-1	CASTPGGSSYNEQFF	TGTGCCAGCACTCCAGGGGGGAGCTCCTACAATGAGCAGTTCTTC
TRBV28	-	-	TRBJ2-1	CASSFGGRVGEQFF	TGTGCCAGCAGTTTCGGCGGAAGAGTCGGTGAGCAGTTCTTC
TRBV11-1	TRBD1	-	TRBJ1-1	CASSFRKGAGTEAFF	TGTGCCAGCAGCTTTAGGAAGGGGGCAGGGACTGAAGCTTTCTTT
TRBV7-9	TRBD2	-	TRBJ2-7	CASSPRGVPFEQYF	TGTGCCAGCAGCCCCCGGGGGGTCCCCTTCGAGCAGTACTTC
TRBV7-6	TRBD1	-	TRBJ2-5	CASSLVRDRGRGTQYF	TGTGCCAGCAGCTTAGTCCGGGACAGGGGGCGGGGGACCCAGTACTTC
TRBV25-1	TRBD1	-	TRBJ1-2	CASSVTGSKNGYTF	TGTGCCAGCAGTGTGACAGGGTCTAAGAATGGCTACACCTTC
TRBV27	TRBD2	-	TRBJ2-2	CASSLLSLAGRSTGELFF	TGTGCCAGCAGTTTATTATCGTTAGCGGGACGTAGCACCGGGGAGCTGTTTTTT
TRBV7-3	-	-	TRBJ2-2	CASSPLPAGRSNTGELFF	TGTGCCAGCAGCCCCCTTCCGGCGGGACGGTCGAACACCGGGGAGCTGTTTTTT
TRBV28	-	-	TRBJ1-2	CASSLLDGTLDGYGYTF	TGTGCCAGCAGCCTACTAGACGGGACACTTGATGGGTATGGCTACACCTTC
TRBV19	-	-	TRBJ1-3	CASSPRQSSGNTIYF	TGTGCCAGTAGTCCCCGACAGAGCTCTGGAAACACCATATATTTT
TRBV18	TRBD2	once	TRBJ2-2	CASSLLADTGELFF	TGTGCCAGCTCATTACTAGCGGACACCGGGGAGCTGTTTTTT